Shown below are 5 T cell receptor beta chains from a single sample sequenced in a study of T cell responses to AZD1222 COVID-19 vaccine. Clones were read by immunoSEQ multiplex PCR, and TCRdb kept only the in-frame ones, dropping some. In the table there are 110,000 or so clones, roughly 87% of which are singletons. This specimen was peripheral blood, taken on day 0 of AZD1222 vaccination. Source of these receptors: an adult in good health.

The chain joins TRBV7-2 to TRBJ2-4; D is undetermined. The germline V and J ends were trimmed by 3 bases and 4 bases, with 16 bases remaining between them. Germline assignment: CDR1 SGHTA and CDR2 FQGNSA. This CDR3 region has 16 residues. This CDR3 is CASSFQVTVEKNIQYF. CDR3 bases: TGTGCCAGCAGCTTCCAAGTCACAGTAGAGAAAAACATTCAGTACTTC.

V and J are TRBV6-1 and TRBJ2-1; 10 nucleotides match TRBD1. The length of the CDR3 is 17 residues. Germline CDR1 MNHNS, CDR2 SASEGT. The ends lost 4 bases at V and 1 base at J; junction bases unmatched: 7. The CDR3 nucleotides read TGTGCCAGCAGTGCGGGACAGGGGATGTTTTCCTACAATGAGCAGTTCTTC. Its protein product is CASSAGQGMFSYNEQFF.

V gene TRBV7-6 combines with J gene TRBJ1-4, with D hard to call. Germline V gives CDR1 SGHVS, CDR2 FNYEAQ. CDR3 length: 13 residues. Trimming left V 5 bases short and J 5 bases short, with 9 bases between. The CDR3 reads CASSRIMNEKLFF. Here the CDR3 DNA reads TGTGCCAGCAGCCGGATAATGAATGAAAAACTGTTTTTT.

This clone was detected only a few times. The V gene is TRBV19, the J gene TRBJ1-1; 7 bases are shared with TRBD1. This CDR3 comprises 14 residues. CDR1 and CDR2 (germline): LNHDA, SQIVND (reference sequence). J was trimmed by 0 bases and V by 9 bases; bases with no gene match: 7. The CDR3 region has the DNA TGTGCCAGGGGGTCGGGACAGTTGAACACTGAAGCTTTCTTT. The encoded protein is CARGSGQLNTEAFF.

This clone was counted only a few times. The rearrangement joins TRBV7-9 to TRBJ1-1, with 7 bases identical to TRBD1. Per germline, CDR1 SEHNR and CDR2 FQNEAQ (reference sequence). This CDR3 comprises 14 residues. J lost 2 bases, V lost 5 bases, and 5 bases had no gene match. The CDR3 region is CASSTGTANTEAFF. Here the CDR3 DNA reads TGTGCCAGCAGCACCGGGACAGCCAACACTGAAGCTTTCTTT.